Listed below are T cell receptor beta chains from one sample, sequenced in a study of blood T cell repertoires in COVID-19. TCRdb's table, derived via immunoSEQ multiplex PCR, lists solely in-frame clones and lacks some. Of under 50,000 clones listed, 80% to 90% are singletons. Sequenced sample: peripheral blood. These receptors all stem from a woman in her thirties or forties with acute or convalescent COVID-19. Each CDR3 is given with its conserved first and last residue.

V gene: TRBV7-2
J gene: TRBJ2-2
CDR3 protein: CASSPDRVANTGELFF

V gene: TRBV5-1
J gene: TRBJ1-6
CDR3 protein: CASSLDSGSSYNSPLHF

V gene: TRBV7-2
J gene: TRBJ1-1
CDR3 protein: CASSLGGTGGEAFF

V gene: TRBV15
J gene: TRBJ1-5
CDR3 protein: CATSRESGRASNQPQHF

V gene: TRBV5-6
J gene: TRBJ1-1
CDR3 protein: CASSLLGTNTEAFF

V gene: TRBV19
J gene: TRBJ1-1
CDR3 protein: CASSISPGVNTEAFF

V gene: TRBV19
J gene: TRBJ2-7
CDR3 protein: CASSKEAGISSYEQYF

V gene: TRBV18
J gene: TRBJ2-6
CDR3 protein: CASSPDVSGANVLTF

V gene: TRBV5-5
J gene: TRBJ1-3
CDR3 protein: CASSGTVSGNTIYF

V gene: TRBV12-3/TRBV12-4
J gene: TRBJ2-7
CDR3 protein: CASSFGAEQYF

V gene: TRBV7-2
J gene: TRBJ1-3
CDR3 protein: CASSLQGVTIYF

V gene: TRBV19
J gene: TRBJ1-1
CDR3 protein: CASSPGMTNTEAFF

V gene: TRBV7-6
J gene: TRBJ2-7
CDR3 protein: CASSFYTGVYEQYF

V gene: TRBV9
J gene: TRBJ1-6
CDR3 protein: CASSPRQANSPLHF

V gene: TRBV10-1
J gene: TRBJ1-1
CDR3 protein: CASSERVGQEEAFF

V gene: TRBV10-2
J gene: TRBJ1-1
CDR3 protein: CASSANRENTEAFF

V gene: TRBV6-2/TRBV6-3
J gene: TRBJ2-1
CDR3 protein: CASSPGLYNEQFF

V gene: TRBV6-2/TRBV6-3
J gene: TRBJ2-6
CDR3 protein: CASSYRLAGSSGANVLTF

V gene: TRBV25-1
J gene: TRBJ2-1
CDR3 protein: CASSSGGGNEQFF

V gene: TRBV19
J gene: TRBJ1-5
CDR3 protein: CASSMQGGNQPQHF

V gene: TRBV2
J gene: TRBJ1-2
CDR3 protein: CASRDRGRRLNWDYGYTF

V gene: TRBV7-2
J gene: TRBJ2-1
CDR3 protein: CASSPGRWESYYNEQFF

V gene: TRBV18
J gene: TRBJ1-1
CDR3 protein: CASSPRAANTEAFF

V gene: TRBV27
J gene: TRBJ2-1
CDR3 protein: CASRGERGYNEQFF

V gene: TRBV28
J gene: TRBJ2-3
CDR3 protein: CASSLQGTDTQYF

V gene: TRBV6-5
J gene: TRBJ1-3
CDR3 protein: CASRKQGTDIYF